One and the same sample provided the 7 T cell receptor beta chains below, sequenced in a study of Graves' ophthalmopathy and Graves' hyperthyroidism. The sequenced template was RNA, covering the TCR beta CDR3 region. In the first round, RT-PCR was carried out with HTBI primers, and a multiplex PCR formed the second round. TCRdb re-called the multiplex PCR reads through MiXCR, storing one row per CDR3 protein. The profile shows 600,000 to 950,000 distinct CDR3 sequences, around 40% of them singletons. Sequenced sample: peripheral blood. Every receptor here comes from an adult man with Graves' ophthalmopathy.

This clonotype was detected a few times. The chain links TRBV20-1 to TRBJ2-7; weak D call: TRBD2 (6 bases). The CDR3 runs 14 residues. With 3 bases removed from V and 7 bases from J, the gap between germline ends came to 19 bases. Germline CDR1 DFQATT, CDR2 SNEGSKA (reference sequence). The DNA of the CDR3 is TGCAGTGCTAGGGTCGGGGGAAAGGGGAAAGAGCAGTACTTC. Its protein product is CSARVGGKGKEQYF.

V and J are TRBV15 and TRBJ1-1; 7 bases are a match to TRBD1. From germline, CDR1 is LNHNV and CDR2 YYDKDF (reference sequence). V dropped 5 bases and J dropped 0; count of bases not matched to a gene: 9. The CDR3 is 16 amino acids. CDR3 coding DNA: TGTGCCACCAGCGTCGGAAGGGACAGTTTGAACACTGAAGCTTTCTTT. It translates to CATSVGRDSLNTEAFF.

Only a few counts were recorded for this clonotype. Being one base from a much bigger clone, this may be a read error. V is TRBV19 and J is TRBJ1-1; a weak D match, TRBD1 (6 bases). CDR1 is LNHDA, CDR2 SQIVND, per germline (reference sequence). The CDR3 contains 14 residues. CDR3 residues: CASNPRQGNTKAFF. Here the CDR3 DNA reads TGTGCCAGTAACCCCCGGCAGGGGAACACTAAAGCTTTCTTT. Full variable domain (rest looked up from reference TRBV19 and TRBJ1-1): DGGITQSPKYLFRKEGQNVTLSCEQNLNHDAMYWYRQDPGQGLRLIYYSQIVNDFQKGDIAEGYSVSREKKESFPLTVTSAQKNPTAFYLCASNPRQGNTKAFFGQGTRLTVV.

The chain joins TRBV25-1 to TRBJ2-5; either TRBD1 or TRBD2 may fit D (6 bases each). Per germline, CDR1 MGHDK and CDR2 SYGVNS. The CDR3 has 14 residues. Trimming pared 8 bases from V and 2 bases from J, leaving 15 bases between. The DNA for the CDR3 is TGTGCCAGCGTTGAAGGGGGGCAGCAAGAGACCCAGTACTTC. Protein: CASVEGGQQETQYF.

The chain recombines TRBV12-3 or TRBV12-4 with TRBJ2-2; 8 nucleotides align to TRBD1. This CDR3 is built from 14 residues. V gave up 9 bases and J gave up 1 base; unmatched junction bases: 4. CDR3 amino acids: CASQGTGNTGELFF. The CDR3 region has the DNA TGTGCCAGTCAAGGGACAGGGAACACCGGGGAGCTGTTTTTT.

This clonotype was counted at least ten times. The CDR3 sequence: CSAIRGVNQPQHF. For the CDR3, the DNA is TGCAGCGCCATACGGGGCGTAAATCAGCCCCAGCATTTT. The chain recombines TRBV20-1 with TRBJ1-5; D perhaps matches TRBD1 (5 bases). This CDR3 is 13 amino acids long. The V gene's germline CDR1 is DFQATT and CDR2 SNEGSKA (reference sequence).

This clonotype was detected many times. The chain combines TRBV13 with TRBJ1-6, with D hard to call. Germline CDR1 and CDR2: PRHDT and FYEKMQ (reference sequence). V was pared by 6 bases and J by 9 bases, with 18 bases between. The CDR3 has 15 residues. The CDR3 here is CASRPTGIRGSPLHF. In nucleotides, the CDR3 is TGTGCCAGCAGACCTACGGGGATTCGGGGTTCACCCCTCCACTTT.